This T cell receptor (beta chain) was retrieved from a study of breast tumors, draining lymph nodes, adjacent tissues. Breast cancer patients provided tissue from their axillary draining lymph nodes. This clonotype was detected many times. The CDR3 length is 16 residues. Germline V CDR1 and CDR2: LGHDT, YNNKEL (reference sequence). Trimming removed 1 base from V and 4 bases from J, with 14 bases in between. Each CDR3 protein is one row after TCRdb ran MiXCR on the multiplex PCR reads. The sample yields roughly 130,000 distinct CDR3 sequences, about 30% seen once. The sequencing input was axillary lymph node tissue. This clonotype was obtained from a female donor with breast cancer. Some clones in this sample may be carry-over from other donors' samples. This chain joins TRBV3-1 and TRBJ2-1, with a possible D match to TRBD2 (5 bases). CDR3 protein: CASSQGSSERYNEQFF. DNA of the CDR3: TGTGCCAGCAGCCAAGGTAGTAGCGAGAGATACAATGAGCAGTTCTTC.